Listed below are T cell receptor beta chains from one sample, sequenced in a study of OX40 agonist ivuxolimab in advanced cancers. Method: immunoSEQ multiplex PCR; TCRdb's copy keeps in-frame clones and lacks some. The data show 65,000 to 85,000 clones, approximately 80% seen once. Sequenced material: CD4+ or CD8+ T cells sorted from blood, taken in a trial of the OX40 agonist ivuxolimab. The origin of the receptors is an adult with an advanced solid tumor such as melanoma, head and neck, liver or kidney cancer. Each CDR3 is given with its conserved first and last residue. D genes are given only for firm matches. Some rows mark clone size as missing; the rest say once, few, many or name a class of expanded clone.

v_call: TRBV18
clone_size: NA
j_call: TRBJ2-6
d_call: TRBD1
cdr3_nt: TGTGCCAGCTCAGCAGGACAGGGAGTGTATGGGGCCAACGTCCTGACTTTC
cdr3_aa: CASSAGQGVYGANVLTF

v_call: TRBV19
clone_size: NA
j_call: TRBJ2-1
d_call: NA
cdr3_nt: TGTGCCAGTAGTATGATAAGGGTCAATGAGCAGTTCTTC
cdr3_aa: CASSMIRVNEQFF

v_call: TRBV7-9
clone_size: NA
j_call: TRBJ2-7
d_call: TRBD1
cdr3_nt: TGTGCCAGCAGCTATTACCGGGACAGGTCTCCCTACGAGCAGTACTTC
cdr3_aa: CASSYYRDRSPYEQYF

v_call: TRBV6-5
clone_size: NA
j_call: TRBJ1-5
d_call: NA
cdr3_nt: TGTGCCAGCAGTTATATAGGAAATCAGCCCCAGCATTTT
cdr3_aa: CASSYIGNQPQHF

v_call: TRBV18
clone_size: NA
j_call: TRBJ2-7
d_call: TRBD2
cdr3_nt: TGTGCCAGCTCACCGGCGGGAGGGCGGTCCGAGCAGTACTTC
cdr3_aa: CASSPAGGRSEQYF

v_call: TRBV11-3
clone_size: NA
j_call: TRBJ1-1
d_call: NA
cdr3_nt: TGTGCCAGCAGCTTATCCAGGGGTTCCACTGAAGCTTTCTTT
cdr3_aa: CASSLSRGSTEAFF

v_call: TRBV6-5
clone_size: once
j_call: TRBJ2-7
d_call: NA
cdr3_nt: TGTGCCAGCAGTTGGGAGGGGACAGAGCAGTACTTC
cdr3_aa: CASSWEGTEQYF

v_call: TRBV29-1
clone_size: NA
j_call: TRBJ2-3
d_call: TRBD2
cdr3_nt: TGCAGCGTTGCAAGCGGGGGGGCTAGAGATACGCAGTATTTT
cdr3_aa: CSVASGGARDTQYF

v_call: TRBV7-6
clone_size: NA
j_call: TRBJ2-2
d_call: TRBD1
cdr3_nt: TGTGCCAGCAGCCGACAGGGAAAGGACACCGGGGAGCTGTTTTTT
cdr3_aa: CASSRQGKDTGELFF

v_call: TRBV9
clone_size: NA
j_call: TRBJ1-3
d_call: NA
cdr3_nt: TGTGCCAGCAGCGTATCAGGGAAGGACACCATATATTTT
cdr3_aa: CASSVSGKDTIYF

v_call: TRBV11-2
clone_size: NA
j_call: TRBJ2-7
d_call: NA
cdr3_nt: TGTGCCAGCAGCCTTCAAGACGTACGAAACTCCTACGAGCAGTACTTC
cdr3_aa: CASSLQDVRNSYEQYF

v_call: TRBV7-2
clone_size: NA
j_call: TRBJ2-7
d_call: TRBD2
cdr3_nt: TGTGCCAGCAGCTTTAGCGGGAGCTCCTACGAGCAGTACTTC
cdr3_aa: CASSFSGSSYEQYF

v_call: TRBV9
clone_size: NA
j_call: TRBJ2-3
d_call: NA
cdr3_nt: TGTGCCAGCAGCGTAGGGGGTATTCGGACAGATACGCAGTATTTT
cdr3_aa: CASSVGGIRTDTQYF

v_call: TRBV6-5
clone_size: NA
j_call: TRBJ2-7
d_call: NA
cdr3_nt: TGTGCCAGCAGCAGACGCGGCGAGCAGTACTTC
cdr3_aa: CASSRRGEQYF

v_call: TRBV7-2
clone_size: NA
j_call: TRBJ1-3
d_call: TRBD1
cdr3_nt: TGTGCCAGCAGCTTAGAGGGACAGTACTCTGGAAACACCATATATTTT
cdr3_aa: CASSLEGQYSGNTIYF

v_call: TRBV7-9
clone_size: NA
j_call: TRBJ2-5
d_call: NA
cdr3_nt: TGTGCCAGCAGCTTAGAAGGGGGTTCCGTTATCGAGACCCAGTACTTC
cdr3_aa: CASSLEGGSVIETQYF

v_call: TRBV2
clone_size: few
j_call: TRBJ1-2
d_call: NA
cdr3_nt: TGTGCCAGCAGTGCAAACAGGGCCTATGGCTACACCTTC
cdr3_aa: CASSANRAYGYTF

v_call: TRBV6-6
clone_size: few
j_call: TRBJ2-1
d_call: NA
cdr3_nt: TGTGCCAGCAGTCACTCTTCGGGTTTTGGGGATGAGCAGTTCTTC
cdr3_aa: CASSHSSGFGDEQFF

v_call: TRBV7-9
clone_size: once
j_call: TRBJ2-5
d_call: TRBD2
cdr3_nt: TGTGCCAGCAGCTTACTGGCTAGCGGGAGAGCCCAAGAGACCCAGTACTTC
cdr3_aa: CASSLLASGRAQETQYF

v_call: TRBV6-4
clone_size: once
j_call: TRBJ1-3
d_call: NA
cdr3_nt: TGTGCCAGCAGTGCGCCCGGGGAGGGCTCGGTTGGAAACACCATATATTTT
cdr3_aa: CASSAPGEGSVGNTIYF

v_call: TRBV5-1
clone_size: NA
j_call: TRBJ1-4
d_call: NA
cdr3_nt: TGCGCCAGCAGCCCGGCGGGTCGTCGGGGGTTTAATGAAAAACTGTTTTTT
cdr3_aa: CASSPAGRRGFNEKLFF

v_call: TRBV28
clone_size: NA
j_call: TRBJ1-2
d_call: NA
cdr3_nt: TGTGCCAGCAGTTTATCGCAGGCCTATGGCTACACCTTC
cdr3_aa: CASSLSQAYGYTF

v_call: TRBV29-1
clone_size: NA
j_call: TRBJ2-6
d_call: NA
cdr3_nt: TGCAGCGTTGCGAGACAGGCTGGGGCCAACGTCCTGACTTTC
cdr3_aa: CSVARQAGANVLTF

v_call: TRBV5-4
clone_size: NA
j_call: TRBJ2-2
d_call: NA
cdr3_nt: TGTGCCAGCAGCACAGGGCCACAATCGAACACCGGGGAGCTGTTTTTT
cdr3_aa: CASSTGPQSNTGELFF

v_call: TRBV6-1
clone_size: NA
j_call: TRBJ2-1
d_call: TRBD2
cdr3_nt: TGTGCCAGCAGTGAGGGACTAGCGGGTTTGGAGCAGTTCTTC
cdr3_aa: CASSEGLAGLEQFF

v_call: TRBV2
clone_size: NA
j_call: TRBJ2-2
d_call: TRBD2
cdr3_nt: TGTGCCAGCAGTGGCAGCGGGGCCCACACCGGGGAGCTGTTTTTT
cdr3_aa: CASSGSGAHTGELFF

v_call: TRBV7-2
clone_size: few
j_call: TRBJ2-3
d_call: TRBD2
cdr3_nt: TGTGCCAGCAGCCGGACTAGCGGGGGGGCCCCGCAGTATTTT
cdr3_aa: CASSRTSGGAPQYF

v_call: TRBV7-9
clone_size: NA
j_call: TRBJ1-2
d_call: TRBD1
cdr3_nt: TGTGCCAGCAGCTTAGGACAGGGGGCCAAGGATGGCTACACCTTC
cdr3_aa: CASSLGQGAKDGYTF

v_call: TRBV7-8
clone_size: NA
j_call: TRBJ2-1
d_call: NA
cdr3_nt: TGTGCCAGCAGCTTAGAAGCCAATGAGCAGTTCTTC
cdr3_aa: CASSLEANEQFF

v_call: TRBV7-3
clone_size: NA
j_call: TRBJ1-1
d_call: NA
cdr3_nt: TGTGCCAGCAGCCTAAATGCACGGGATACTGAAGCTTTCTTT
cdr3_aa: CASSLNARDTEAFF

v_call: TRBV7-3
clone_size: NA
j_call: TRBJ2-1
d_call: NA
cdr3_nt: TGTGCCAGCAGCCCAAGCGACAGGTCCTACAATGAGCAGTTCTTC
cdr3_aa: CASSPSDRSYNEQFF

v_call: TRBV11-2
clone_size: NA
j_call: TRBJ1-2
d_call: TRBD1
cdr3_nt: TGTGCCAGCAGCTCAAACAGGGGTTATGGCTACACCTTC
cdr3_aa: CASSSNRGYGYTF

v_call: TRBV30
clone_size: NA
j_call: TRBJ2-3
d_call: NA
cdr3_nt: TGTGCCTGGAGGAGGAGGGGGGGAATAGATACGCAGTATTTT
cdr3_aa: CAWRRRGGIDTQYF

v_call: TRBV5-1
clone_size: NA
j_call: TRBJ2-1
d_call: NA
cdr3_nt: TGCGCCAGCAGCTTGGGACAGCTTTTCAATGAGCAGTTCTTC
cdr3_aa: CASSLGQLFNEQFF

v_call: TRBV7-8
clone_size: NA
j_call: TRBJ2-4
d_call: TRBD2
cdr3_nt: TGTGCCAGCAGCTCCTCCGGGACTAGCGGGAGTTTTTTCGTGGAGGACATTCAGTACTTC
cdr3_aa: CASSSSGTSGSFFVEDIQYF

v_call: TRBV19
clone_size: NA
j_call: TRBJ1-5
d_call: NA
cdr3_nt: TGTGCCAGTAGTCCCAGAAACGGGGTGGGAAATCAGCCCCAGCATTTT
cdr3_aa: CASSPRNGVGNQPQHF

v_call: TRBV9
clone_size: NA
j_call: TRBJ2-7
d_call: TRBD2
cdr3_nt: TGTGCCAGCAGCGCCAGCTGGACTAGCGGGAGTTACGAGCAGTACTTC
cdr3_aa: CASSASWTSGSYEQYF

v_call: TRBV9
clone_size: NA
j_call: TRBJ2-7
d_call: NA
cdr3_nt: TGTGCCAGCAGCGTAGAGGGGGGAGGAACCTACGAGCAGTACTTC
cdr3_aa: CASSVEGGGTYEQYF

v_call: TRBV7-2
clone_size: NA
j_call: TRBJ2-7
d_call: TRBD2
cdr3_nt: TGTGCCAGCAGCTTAAAATTCTCGACTAGCGGGGGCACCTACGAGCAGTACTTC
cdr3_aa: CASSLKFSTSGGTYEQYF

v_call: TRBV5-4
clone_size: NA
j_call: TRBJ1-4
d_call: NA
cdr3_nt: TGTGCCAGCAGCTGGGATCTTGGGGCCGGTGAAAAACTGTTTTTT
cdr3_aa: CASSWDLGAGEKLFF

v_call: TRBV7-2
clone_size: few
j_call: TRBJ2-5
d_call: TRBD2
cdr3_nt: TGTGCCAGCAGCTTGGGGACTAGCGGGGGGGCGGAGACCCAGTACTTC
cdr3_aa: CASSLGTSGGAETQYF

v_call: TRBV10-3
clone_size: NA
j_call: TRBJ2-1
d_call: NA
cdr3_nt: TGTGCCATCAGTGAGTCTAATAGCGGCAATGAGCAGTTCTTC
cdr3_aa: CAISESNSGNEQFF

v_call: TRBV5-1
clone_size: NA
j_call: TRBJ2-5
d_call: TRBD2
cdr3_nt: TGCGCCAGCAGCTCCCCTAGCGGGGCACAAGAGACCCAGTACTTC
cdr3_aa: CASSSPSGAQETQYF

v_call: TRBV7-3
clone_size: NA
j_call: TRBJ2-3
d_call: TRBD1
cdr3_nt: TGTGCCAGCAGCTTGAGGGGGCAAGATACGCAGTATTTT
cdr3_aa: CASSLRGQDTQYF

v_call: TRBV30
clone_size: NA
j_call: TRBJ1-1
d_call: NA
cdr3_nt: TGTGCCTGGGGGTCTGGAGCTTTCTTT
cdr3_aa: CAWGSGAFF

v_call: TRBV6-4
clone_size: NA
j_call: TRBJ2-3
d_call: NA
cdr3_nt: TGTGCCAGCAGTCTCGGGCGCACAGATACGCAGTATTTT
cdr3_aa: CASSLGRTDTQYF

v_call: TRBV10-3
clone_size: NA
j_call: TRBJ1-1
d_call: NA
cdr3_nt: TGTGCCATCAGAGGGAACACTGAAGCTTTCTTT
cdr3_aa: CAIRGNTEAFF

v_call: TRBV28
clone_size: NA
j_call: TRBJ2-1
d_call: TRBD2
cdr3_nt: TGTGCCAGCAACCCGCGGCAGCTAGCGGGTAGCTCCTACAATGAGCAGTTCTTC
cdr3_aa: CASNPRQLAGSSYNEQFF